Below, 16 T cell receptor beta chains from the same sample are listed, as sequenced in a study of cytomegalovirus exposure and HLA in healthy donors. Data came from immunoSEQ multiplex PCR; TCRdb stores just in-frame clones and leaves some out. The sample includes about 130,000 clones, 89% of them seen just once. Sequenced material: PBMCs. These receptors all come from a woman under 30 in good health and CMV-seronegative.

This chain uses TRBV12-5 with TRBJ1-5; D unresolved. The CDR3 runs 16 residues. V was cut by 0 bases and J by 1 base, with 10 bases left in between. Germline CDR1 and CDR2: LGHNT and FRNRAP. CDR3 coding DNA: TGTGCTAGTGGTTTGGTCCGGGATTGGAGCAATCAGCCCCAGCATTTT. It specifies CASGLVRDWSNQPQHF.

This clone was picked up one time. V gene TRBV5-4 combines with J gene TRBJ2-5, with D possibly being TRBD2 (5 bases). The CDR3 runs 13 residues. The germline V gene encodes CDR1 SGHNT and CDR2 YYREEE (reference sequence). V was cut by 4 bases and J by 5 bases, with 12 bases left in between. The CDR3, as DNA: TGTGCCAGCAGCCTAAGAGGGTGGGAGACCCAGTACTTC. Amino acids: CASSLRGWETQYF.

This sequence joins TRBV5-5 and TRBJ2-7, with D hard to call. CDR1 and CDR2 from the germline V gene are SGHKS and YYEKEE (reference sequence). V dropped 1 base and J dropped 7 bases, with 6 bases sitting between them. The CDR3 extends over 11 amino acids. The CDR3 protein is CASSLILEQYF. The CDR3 DNA sequence: TGTGCCAGCAGCTTGATCCTGGAGCAGTACTTC.

This chain links TRBV25-1 with TRBJ1-4; D may be TRBD1 (5 bases). V dropped 8 bases and J dropped 3 bases, with 10 bases sitting between them. The CDR3 is 13 residues long. Germline CDR1 is MGHDK and CDR2 is SYGVNS. The CDR3 DNA is TGTGCCAGCGGTGTAGGGGCTAATGAAAAACTGTTTTTT. Translation: CASGVGANEKLFF.

The chain recombines TRBV7-3 with TRBJ2-1, with D unresolved. Looked up from germline, CDR1 is SGHTA and CDR2 is FQGTGA. Trimming cost V 8 bases and J 0 bases, with 8 bases left between them. CDR3 length: 13 residues. The CDR3 loop is CASGSGSYNEQFF. CDR3 nucleotide sequence: TGTGCCAGCGGGTCAGGCTCCTACAATGAGCAGTTCTTC.

CDR3 loop: CASSPGDSYNEQFF. The CDR3 DNA sequence: TGCGCCAGCAGTCCAGGTGACTCCTACAATGAGCAGTTCTTC. This rearrangement joins TRBV5-1 to TRBJ2-1; D unresolved. This CDR3 comprises 14 residues. The V and J ends lost 5 bases and 0 bases respectively, with 9 bases between them. Germline V gene sequence: CDR1 SGHRS, CDR2 YFSETQ.

The chain links TRBV6-1 to TRBJ2-1, with TRBD2 matching 9 bases. CDR1 is MNHNS and CDR2 is SASEGT in the germline V gene. Trimming at V came to 4 bases and at J to 7 bases, leaving 11 bases not matched to a gene. The CDR3 covers 16 residues. The CDR3 nucleotides read TGTGCCAGCAGTGGGACGAATCTAGCGGGGAGAAATGAGCAGTTCTTC. Protein sequence: CASSGTNLAGRNEQFF.

This rearrangement joins TRBV4-1 to TRBJ2-5; 9 bases are a match to TRBD1. In germline, CDR1 is MGHRA, CDR2 YSYEKL. CDR3 length: 15 amino acids. V gave up 1 base and J gave up 2 bases; unmatched junction bases: 2. CDR3 region: CASSQVTGGQETQYF. The CDR3 coding sequence is TGCGCCAGCAGCCAAGTGACAGGGGGACAAGAGACCCAGTACTTC.

The rearrangement uses TRBV5-8 and TRBJ1-1; 7 nucleotides line up with TRBD1. Per the germline V gene, CDR1 is SGHTS and CDR2 is YDEGEE. V was pared by 0 bases and J by 2 bases, with 10 bases of the junction left unmatched. The CDR3 has 17 residues. CDR3 in amino acids: CASSLVGQPLTNTEAFF. DNA for the CDR3: TGTGCCAGCAGCTTGGTGGGACAGCCACTTACTAACACTGAAGCTTTCTTT.

This chain connects TRBV5-1 to TRBJ2-3, with 8 bases identical to TRBD1. This CDR3 region has 17 residues. CDR1 and CDR2 (germline): SGHRS, YFSETQ. J gave up 2 bases and V 5 bases, and 13 bases lay outside the gene matches. CDR3 region: CASSHQPPGGATDTQYF. The CDR3 DNA reads as TGCGCCAGCAGTCACCAACCCCCAGGGGGCGCCACAGATACGCAGTATTTT.

This chain connects TRBV10-3 to TRBJ2-7, with D perhaps TRBD2 (7 bases). V lost 0 bases to trimming and J lost 6 bases, with 15 bases between them. The CDR3 extends over 15 amino acids. CDR1 and CDR2 (germline): ENHRY, SYGVKD. The CDR3 loop is CAISESIRGGVEQYF. For the CDR3, the DNA is TGTGCCATCAGTGAGTCAATCAGGGGAGGGGTCGAGCAGTACTTC.

The CDR3 region has the DNA TGTGCCAGCTCACCATCCAGAAACAATGAGCAGTTCTTC. Amino acid sequence: CASSPSRNNEQFF. The chain uses TRBV18 and TRBJ2-1; no reliable D call. The germline gives CDR1 KGHSH, CDR2 LQKENI. Trimming left V 2 bases short and J 5 bases short, with 7 bases between. The CDR3 spans 13 residues.

This chain connects TRBV7-3 to TRBJ2-3, with 9 bases lining up with TRBD2. The CDR3 has 15 residues. V trimming: 2 bases; J trimming: 8 bases; junction bases outside the gene matches: 8. Germline values: CDR1 SGHTA, CDR2 FQGTGA. CDR3 protein: CASSLQSGGIGTQYF. The CDR3 coding sequence is TGTGCCAGCAGCTTACAAAGCGGGGGGATCGGTACGCAGTATTTT.

This sequence joins TRBV4-1 and TRBJ2-1; 13 bases fit TRBD2. Germline trimming cut 3 bases from V and 12 bases from J; bases unmatched to any gene: 8. The CDR3 covers 15 residues. CDR1 and CDR2 (germline): MGHRA, YSYEKL. DNA of the CDR3: TGCGCCAGCAGCCACTTGGGACTAGCGGGGCCCCGGCAGTTCTTC. Protein product: CASSHLGLAGPRQFF.

V usage is TRBV11-2 and J usage is TRBJ2-5; the match to TRBD1 covers 7 bases. Per the germline V gene, CDR1 is SGHAT and CDR2 is FQNNGV. V lost 4 bases, J lost 10 bases, and 3 bases stayed unmatched. This CDR3 contains 11 residues. In DNA, the CDR3 is TGTGCCAGCAGCTCCCAGGGGGACCAGTACTTC. Residues: CASSSQGDQYF.

This sequence joins TRBV4-1 and TRBJ1-2, with 7 positions matching TRBD1. The CDR3 has 14 amino acids. The germline gives CDR1 MGHRA, CDR2 YSYEKL. The ends lost 0 bases at V and 3 bases at J; junction bases unmatched: 1. CDR3 in amino acids: CASSQEGTDYGYTF. The CDR3 DNA reads TGCGCCAGCAGCCAAGAAGGGACAGACTATGGCTACACCTTC.